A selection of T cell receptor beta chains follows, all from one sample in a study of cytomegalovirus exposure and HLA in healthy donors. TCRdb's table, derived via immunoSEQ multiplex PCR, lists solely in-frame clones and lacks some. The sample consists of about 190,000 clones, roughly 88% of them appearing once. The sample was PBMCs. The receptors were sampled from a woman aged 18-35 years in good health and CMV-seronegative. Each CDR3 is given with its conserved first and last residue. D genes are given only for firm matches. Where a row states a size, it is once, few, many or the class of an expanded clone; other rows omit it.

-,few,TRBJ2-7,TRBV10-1,TGCGCCAGCAGTGTTGGGGCCCACTACGAGCAGTACTTC,CASSVGAHYEQYF
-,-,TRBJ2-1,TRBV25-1,TGTGCCAGCAGTGAAGTCGGGTTCTCGGGCAATGAGCAGTTCTTC,CASSEVGFSGNEQFF
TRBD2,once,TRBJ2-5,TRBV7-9,TGTGCCAGCAGCCCAACTAGCGGGAGCCAAGAGACCCAGTACTTC,CASSPTSGSQETQYF
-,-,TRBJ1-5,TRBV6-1,TGTGTCAGCAGTGAAGCGCTAGGGGGGGCCAACGCAAAGGCCCAGCATTTT,CVSSEALGGANAKAQHF
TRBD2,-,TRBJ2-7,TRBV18,TGTGCCAGCTCACCGATAGCGGGAGGGGACGAGCAGTACTTC,CASSPIAGGDEQYF
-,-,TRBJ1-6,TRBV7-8,TGTGCCAGCAGCTTACGACGCCCCATGGGGGGAAAGAATTCACCCCTCCACTTT,CASSLRRPMGGKNSPLHF
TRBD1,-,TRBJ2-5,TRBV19,TGTGCCAGTAGTATGCGGACAGGGGGCGCGGAGACCCAGTACTTC,CASSMRTGGAETQYF
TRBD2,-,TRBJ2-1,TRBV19,TGTGCCAGTAGTATTGGACTAGCGGGTTACAATGAGCAGTTCTTC,CASSIGLAGYNEQFF
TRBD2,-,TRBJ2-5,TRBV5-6,TGTGCCAGCAGCAAGGGAGGGACCCAAGAGACCCAGTACTTC,CASSKGGTQETQYF
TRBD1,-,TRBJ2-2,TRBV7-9,TGTGCCAGCAGCTTGTATCCCCGCCGACAGGGTCACTACGGGGAGCTGTTTTTT,CASSLYPRRQGHYGELFF
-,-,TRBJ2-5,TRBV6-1,TGTGCCAGCAGTGCCCGGGAGACCCAGTACTTC,CASSARETQYF
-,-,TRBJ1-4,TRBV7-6,TGTGCCAGCAGCCAAAGGGGTGGAACTAATGAAAAACTGTTTTTT,CASSQRGGTNEKLFF
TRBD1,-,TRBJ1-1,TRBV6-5,TGTGCCAGCAGTTGGACAGGGCGGACTGAAGCTTTCTTT,CASSWTGRTEAFF
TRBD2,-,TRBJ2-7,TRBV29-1,TGCAGCGTTGAACTGAACGAAGCGGGAGCGTACGAGCAGTACTTC,CSVELNEAGAYEQYF
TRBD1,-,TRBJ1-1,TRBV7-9,TGTGCCAGCAGCGATTACAGGGGGCGCTTGGGTGAAGCTTTCTTT,CASSDYRGRLGEAFF
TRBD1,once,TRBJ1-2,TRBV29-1,TGCAGCGTTGAAGGGACAGGGGTCGGCGGCTACACCTTC,CSVEGTGVGGYTF
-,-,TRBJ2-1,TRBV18,TGTACAACCGAGAGGGGGGGACCCCATGAGCAGTTCTTC,CTTERGGPHEQFF
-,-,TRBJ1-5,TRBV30,TGTGCCTGGAGTGCTGCGGCCCGGAATCAGCCCCAGCATTTT,CAWSAAARNQPQHF
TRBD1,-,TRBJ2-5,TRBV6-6,TGTGCCAGCAGTTTAACACAGGGGGCGTGGGAGACCCAGTACTTC,CASSLTQGAWETQYF
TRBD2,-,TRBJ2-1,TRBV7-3,TGTGCCAGCAGCTCAGACACCGGGACTAGCGGGGTGCAGTTCTTC,CASSSDTGTSGVQFF